This T cell receptor (beta chain) was recorded in a study of metastatic and nonmetastatic thyroid tumors. There were no patients who had received any treatment before thyroid surgery. CDR1 SNHLY and CDR2 FYNNEI come from the germline V gene. Trimming cost V 7 bases and J 11 bases, with 18 bases left between them. The CDR3 length is 12 residues. As processed by the authors: Variation in CDR3 across clinicopathological groups served as the basis for constructing a distant-metastasis classifier in papillary thyroid cancer. TCRdb re-analyzed the PCR reads through MiXCR. The V and J calls were not made by the authors but by TCRdb's processing. The table lists about 15,000 clones, around a quarter of them singletons.

The sequence derives from a female donor with papillary thyroid cancer or a benign thyroid nodule (not recorded which). Some clones in this sample may be carry-over from other donors' samples. What was sequenced was tumor tissue. The rearrangement links TRBV2 to TRBJ2-7; no clear D. CDR3 DNA sequence: TGTGCCAGCATCGCCGTGACGCCAACGAAGTACTTC. Amino acids: CASIAVTPTKYF.